This TCR beta chain stems from a study of cytomegalovirus exposure and HLA in healthy donors. Details on this clone: What it binds is not known.

The PCR used 60 Vbeta and 13 Jbeta primers. Using immunoSEQ multiplex PCR, the repertoire was profiled, and TCRdb retains in-frame clones only, with some absent. Of more than 85,000 clones in the sample, roughly two thirds were seen once. Study findings and constraints: DRB1 showed the most TCR associations and HLA-C the fewest in a later analysis, as rates varied by HLA locus.

V lost 3 bases, J lost 2 bases, and 11 bases lay in between. The CDR3 is 15 amino acids. Per the germline V gene, CDR1 is MDHEN and CDR2 is SYDVKM. Sequencing was carried out using PBMCs. This rearrangement joins TRBV28 to TRBJ1-5; possibly TRBD1 for D (5 bases). This sequence originates from a female donor in good health and CMV-seronegative. The CDR3 sequence: CASSLLQEGNQPQHF. CDR3 in DNA: TGTGCCAGCAGTTTGTTACAGGAAGGCAATCAGCCCCAGCATTTT.